This TCR beta chain emerged from a study of T cells in Graves' hyperthyroidism and ophthalmopathy. Study-level information: The blood sample was taken at first diagnosis, before treatment began.

The study, taken as a whole, reports: In blood, most of the thyroid clonotypes expanded above 0.001 were also present.

The CDR3 regions of TCR beta were amplified from RNA transcripts. An initial round of RT-PCR targeting the TCR CDR3 relied on the HTBI primer set. TCRdb reprocessed the multiplex PCR reads with MiXCR, giving one entry per CDR3 protein. The sample lists tens of thousands of distinct CDR3 sequences, approximately 53% seen once, with approximately 3.4% in the top ten. Germline assignment: CDR1 SGHTA and CDR2 FQGTGA. This CDR3 is 18 amino acids long. The ends lost 1 base at V and 6 bases at J; junction bases unmatched: 14. A remark on this clonotype: Its specificity is not known.

The sample was blood. This receptor was obtained from a woman aged 60 to 75 with Graves' ophthalmopathy. The gene calls are TRBV7-3 and TRBJ2-1; 8 nucleotides line up with TRBD2. CDR3 nucleotides: TGTGCCAGCAGCTTAAGGGGCGGGGGGACCCCTCAGGGCAATGAGCAGTTCTTC. Protein product: CASSLRGGGTPQGNEQFF. Full variable domain (rest looked up from reference TRBV7-3 and TRBJ2-1): GAGVSQTPSNKVTEKGKYVELRCDPISGHTALYWYRQSLGQGPEFLIYFQGTGAADDSGLPNDRFFAVRPEGSVSTLKIQRTERGDSAVYLCASSLRGGGTPQGNEQFFGPGTRLTVL.